This T cell receptor (beta chain) is from a study of T cell responses to AZD1222 COVID-19 vaccine. A word on this clone: Antigen unknown.

Assay used: immunoSEQ multiplex PCR; TCRdb lists only in-frame clones, some missing. The table includes about 150,000 clones, around 90% detected once. CDR3 size: 16 residues. The ends were cut back, 4 bases at V and 4 bases at J, with 17 bases in the middle. The germline gives CDR1 SEHNR, CDR2 FQNEAQ (reference sequence). Overall study findings and caveats: Targets within unmutated variant regions were reportedly found for nearly half of spike-specific TCRs.

Sequencing was performed on peripheral blood, taken 28 days after the second dose of the MenACWY control vaccine. This chain uses TRBV7-9 with TRBJ2-1; D perhaps matches TRBD2 (5 bases). This TCR came from an adult who received the MenACWY meningococcal vaccine as a control. CDR3 loop: CASSSGVAEKYNEQFF. The CDR3 nucleotides are TGTGCCAGCAGCTCCGGGGTAGCAGAGAAGTACAATGAGCAGTTCTTC.